This T cell receptor (beta chain) was documented in a study of blood T cell repertoires in COVID-19. Whole-study context: PBMCs, B-cell-depleted T cells, or T cells were the source of the cDNA or gDNA that made up the material.

Per the study methods: Reference gene primer amplification gave nucleated cell count estimates. Some clones are missing from TCRdb's copy, which holds only in-frame ones; the method was immunoSEQ multiplex PCR. That table furnishes V, J and clone size, whereas the DNA furnished D and trimming. The profile shows some 290,000 clones, about nine tenths of them singletons. The germline V and J ends were trimmed by 6 bases and 1 base, with 14 bases remaining between them. This CDR3 region has 15 residues. In germline, CDR1 is KGHSH, CDR2 LQKENI. Material: PBMCs or T cells enriched from blood (not recorded which). The chain uses TRBV18 and TRBJ2-3; tentatively, D is TRBD2 (5 bases). This TCR derives from a woman aged 30 to 39 who had recovered from COVID-19. The CDR3, as DNA: TGTGCCAGCTCTATCGAGCGGATACGCACAGATACGCAGTATTTT. It codes for CASSIERIRTDTQYF.